This entry lists 20 T cell receptor beta chains sequenced from one sample in a study of T-cell memory formation after mild COVID-19. TCRdb fed the 5' RACE reads into MiXCR, producing one record per CDR3 protein. In the table there are roughly 600,000 distinct CDR3 sequences, over 15% of which are singletons. The sample was PBMCs or a T cell subset sorted from them (not recorded which). These receptors were obtained from an adult woman who had mild COVID-19 (a few samples of this study predate the infection). Cell type and time point are not known.

This clonotype has a handful of counts. The rearrangement links TRBV20-1 to TRBJ2-7, with D perhaps TRBD1 (6 bases). This CDR3 contains 11 residues. The V gene's germline CDR1 is DFQATT and CDR2 SNEGSKA (reference sequence). Between the trimmed V and J ends, which lost 4 bases and 6 bases, there was a span of 10 bases. This CDR3 reads CSATQGIEQYF. CDR3 sequence (DNA): TGCAGTGCTACCCAGGGGATCGAGCAGTACTTC.

This clonotype was detected only a few times. The rearrangement joins TRBV30 to TRBJ1-5; TRBD1 aligns across 7 bases. V lost 6 bases and J lost 6; bases outside the gene matches: 8. Looked up from germline, CDR1 is GTSNPN and CDR2 is SVGIG (reference sequence). CDR3 length: 13 residues. The CDR3 bases are TGTGCCTGCGGGTCAGGGGGAGGTCAGCCCCAGCATTTT. Translation: CACGSGGGQPQHF. Variable domain in full (rest from reference TRBV30 and TRBJ1-5): SQTIHQWPATLVQPVGSPLSLECTVEGTSNPNLYWYRQAAGRGLQLLFYSVGIGQISSEVPQNLSASRPQDRQFILSSKKLLLSDSGFYLCACGSGGGQPQHFGDGTRLSIL.

This clonotype was seen a handful of times. The chain uses TRBV13 and TRBJ2-1; D perhaps matches TRBD1 (5 bases). The CDR3 sequence is 18 residues long. V was clipped by 0 bases and J by 1 base, with 16 bases between them. Germline V gene data show CDR1 as PRHDT and CDR2 as FYEKMQ (reference sequence). The CDR3 region is CASSLGPGAAVSYNEQFF. In nucleotides, the CDR3 is TGTGCCAGCAGCTTAGGTCCTGGGGCTGCCGTATCCTACAATGAGCAGTTCTTC. Variable domain in full (rest from reference TRBV13 and TRBJ2-1): AAGVIQSPRHLIKEKRETATLKCYPIPRHDTVYWYQQGPGQDPQFLISFYEKMQSDKGSIPDRFSAQQFSDYHSELNMSSLELGDSALYFCASSLGPGAAVSYNEQFFGPGTRLTVL.

The chain joins TRBV12-3 or TRBV12-4 to TRBJ2-2; maybe TRBD2 (6 bases). The CDR3 covers 15 residues. V gave up 4 bases and J gave up 4 bases, with 13 bases separating them. DNA for the CDR3: TGTGCCAGCAGTTCCGGAGGGCCCAGCACCGGGGAGCTGTTTTTT. Its translation is CASSSGGPSTGELFF.

The rearrangement joins TRBV20-1 to TRBJ2-1, with 14 bases identical to TRBD2. Germline trimming cut 6 bases from V and 7 bases from J; bases unmatched to any gene: 14. The CDR3 sequence is 17 residues long. Germline loops: CDR1 DFQATT, CDR2 SNEGSKA (reference sequence). The CDR3 nucleotides are TGCAGTGCCTATTCCGGGACTAGCGGGAGTCCGGGGAATGAGCAGTTCTTC. Translation: CSAYSGTSGSPGNEQFF.

CDR3 coding DNA: TGTGCCAGCAGTTACCCCCCCGGGACAGCCTGGGGCTATGGCTACACCTTC. It yields the protein CASSYPPGTAWGYGYTF. The chain is built from TRBV6-2 or TRBV6-3 and TRBJ1-2, with TRBD1 identical over 7 bases. Germline V gene data show CDR1 as MNHEY and CDR2 as SVGEGT. CDR3 size: 17 residues. Trimming cost V 2 bases and J 4 bases; bases outside gene matches: 13.

In this sample, this clonotype turned up a few times. The J gene is TRBJ1-1, the V gene TRBV29-1, with unresolved D. Germline lookup yields CDR1 SQVTM and CDR2 ANQGSEA. V gave up 6 bases and J gave up 2 bases, with 4 bases separating them. The CDR3 covers 10 residues. CDR3 sequence reads: CSVGNTEAFF. The CDR3 DNA is TGCAGCGTGGGAAACACTGAAGCTTTCTTT.

This rearrangement joins TRBV6-2 or TRBV6-3 to TRBJ1-5; TRBD1 matches 9 bases. V lost 5 bases and J lost 6; bases outside the gene matches: 5. Germline lookup yields CDR1 MNHEY and CDR2 SVGEGT. This CDR3 region has 14 residues. CDR3 DNA sequence: TGTGCCAGCAGTCGACAGGGGGTAGGTCAGCCCCAGCATTTT. Its protein is CASSRQGVGQPQHF.

This clonotype was recorded a few times. The J gene is TRBJ1-1, the V gene TRBV6-1; 7 nucleotides align to TRBD1. The CDR3 has 14 residues. From germline, CDR1 is MNHNS and CDR2 SASEGT. V was clipped by 0 bases and J by 11 bases; unmatched bases: 9. This chain's CDR3 is CASSEALTGMTAFF. The CDR3 DNA reads as TGTGCCAGCAGTGAAGCGCTGACAGGGATGACGGCTTTCTTT.

This clonotype was seen a handful of times. The chain has TRBV6-6 and TRBJ2-3; maybe TRBD2 (5 bases). This CDR3 comprises 15 residues. CDR1 is MNHNY, CDR2 SVGAGI, per germline (reference sequence). Trimming cost V 0 bases and J 0 bases, with 7 bases left between them. Here the CDR3 reads CASSYSGESTDTQYF. The CDR3 coding sequence is TGTGCCAGCAGTTACTCGGGAGAGAGCACAGATACGCAGTATTTT.

This clonotype was seen ten or more times. J is TRBJ2-1 and V is TRBV20-1, with 11 bases that match TRBD2. The germline V gene encodes CDR1 DFQATT and CDR2 SNEGSKA (reference sequence). V lost 2 bases to trimming and J lost 3 bases; unmatched junction nucleotides: 3. CDR3 size: 15 residues. The CDR3 loop is CSARYSGRVYNEQFF. In DNA, the CDR3 is TGCAGTGCTAGATATAGCGGGAGGGTCTACAATGAGCAGTTCTTC.

This clonotype was recorded a few times. The J gene is TRBJ2-7, the V gene TRBV12-3 or TRBV12-4; 9 bases fit TRBD1. J lost 5 bases, V lost 5 bases, and 7 bases had no gene match. The length of the CDR3 is 14 residues. CDR3 in amino acids: CASSAGTGLNEQYF. The CDR3 DNA reads TGTGCCAGCAGTGCCGGGACAGGGCTCAACGAGCAGTACTTC.

The chain combines TRBV6-6 with TRBJ2-7, with D unclear. From germline, CDR1 is MNHNY and CDR2 SVGAGI (reference sequence). Trimming pared 3 bases from V and 3 bases from J, leaving 9 bases between. The CDR3 spans 13 residues. The CDR3 nucleotides are TGTGCCAGCAGTTATTCAGGCATCTACGAGCAGTACTTC. This translates into CASSYSGIYEQYF.

This rearrangement joins TRBV27 to TRBJ2-1; TRBD2 is a possible D gene (5 bases). V was pared by 2 bases and J by 7 bases, with 12 bases between. The CDR3 has 14 residues. Germline V CDR1 and CDR2: MNHEY, SMNVEV (reference sequence). The CDR3 region has the DNA TGTGCCAGCAGTTTAGTGGAGGCTACGAATGAGCAGTTCTTC. Translated: CASSLVEATNEQFF.

The rearrangement joins TRBV14 to TRBJ1-1; maybe TRBD1 (6 bases). This CDR3 is built from 16 residues. V lost 0 bases and J lost 1, with 12 bases in between. The germline gives CDR1 SGHDN, CDR2 FVKESK. CDR3 nucleotides: TGTGCCAGCAGCCAAGAACCCGGGACACCGAACACTGAAGCTTTCTTT. Protein: CASSQEPGTPNTEAFF.

This chain joins TRBV12-3 or TRBV12-4 and TRBJ1-1; D gene ambiguous. With 6 bases removed from V and 13 bases from J, the gap between germline ends came to 15 bases. This CDR3 has 11 amino acids. The CDR3 nucleotides read TGTGCCAGCAGGAGTTACAAGGACCTTTTCTTT. Translated, it gives CASRSYKDLFF.

This clonotype has more than one count but fewer than ten. The V call is TRBV9, the J call TRBJ1-2; D is perhaps TRBD1 (5 bases). Germline V gene lookup returns CDR1 SGDLS and CDR2 YYNGEE. This CDR3 has 15 amino acids. The V end was cut by 4 bases, the J end by 4 bases, with 17 bases between. CDR3 DNA: TGTGCCAGCAGCACCAGGGTAGGGGTGGGCTATGGCTACACCTTC. Amino acid sequence: CASSTRVGVGYGYTF.

This clonotype showed up just a few times. The CDR3 is CASSGLAGGLRGDTQYF. The CDR3 region has the DNA TGTGCCAGCAGCGGACTAGCGGGGGGACTCCGGGGAGATACGCAGTATTTT. This sequence joins TRBV2 and TRBJ2-3; TRBD2 matches 14 bases. This CDR3 spans 17 amino acids. CDR1 SNHLY and CDR2 FYNNEI come from the germline V gene. V shed 6 bases and J 5 bases; nucleotides not matched to a gene: 10.

The genes are TRBV3-1 and TRBJ1-2; 9 bases match TRBD1. The CDR3 consists of 15 residues. The V gene's germline CDR1 is LGHDT and CDR2 YNNKEL (reference sequence). Losses at the gene ends were 2 bases for V and 5 bases for J; bases not matched to a gene: 6. CDR3 coding DNA: TGTGCCAGCAGCCAATGGGGACAGGGAAGGTATGGCTACACCTTC. This encodes CASSQWGQGRYGYTF.

The gene calls are TRBV23-1 and TRBJ2-1; unclear D gene. TRBV23-1 is placed among ORFs of uncertain function. V dropped 0 bases and J dropped 12 bases, with 9 bases sitting between them. The CDR3 contains 12 residues. The CDR3 DNA reads TGCGCCAGCAGTCAATCGAAACACCGGCAGTTCTTC. It is translated as CASSQSKHRQFF.